The present entry profiles one TCR beta chain with its context. Its target is not known. This sample stems from a study of post-analysis software for immune sequencing data. Points from the study as a whole: Included in a set of roughly five TRBV segments more frequent in patients than controls were TRBV5-6, TRBV5-1 and TRBV20-1.

Germline CDR1 reads PRHDT; CDR2 reads FYEKMQ (reference sequence). V shed 9 bases and J 3 bases; nucleotides not matched to a gene: 12. The CDR3 is made up of 15 amino acids. Unique-molecular-identifier-tagged TCR beta cDNA libraries were used. TCRdb re-derived calls from the PCR reads in MiXCR, one entry per CDR3 protein. Among 750,000 to 950,000 distinct CDR3 sequences listed, about 53% were seen once. This TCR came from a girl between 5 and 17 years old with multiple sclerosis. V usage is TRBV13 and J usage is TRBJ2-5; TRBD1 matches at 8 bases. Sequencing input: blood. The CDR3 loop is CASSPWTGSEETQYF. CDR3 in DNA: TGTGCCAGTAGCCCCTGGACAGGGAGTGAAGAGACCCAGTACTTC.